This T cell receptor beta chain originates from a study of blood T cells in healthy people across ages. Isolating PBMCs gave at least 6 million of these cells per sample. Together with a sample-barcoded 5' primer, a J-beta primer mix was included in a second PCR lasting roughly 6 to 12 cycles. Every sample gave at least 2.5 million paired-end reads containing CDR3. Via MiXCR, TCRdb re-called the 5' RACE reads, giving one row per CDR3 protein. The table has 1.5 million to 2 million distinct CDR3 sequences, about two fifths seen once. The material sequenced was blood. The clonotype originates from a human donor in good health.

CDR3 region: CASSSTGDWYGYTF. CDR3 nucleotides: TGCGCCAGCAGCTCGACAGGGGATTGGTATGGCTACACCTTC. V gene TRBV5-1 combines with J gene TRBJ1-2, with 8 nucleotides matching TRBD1. V lost 3 bases and J lost 5; bases outside the gene matches: 6. The CDR3 runs to 14 residues. In germline, CDR1 is SGHRS, CDR2 YFSETQ.